This TCR beta chain was obtained from a study of cytotoxic CD8 clonotypes in ibrutinib-treated CLL. Looked up from germline, CDR1 is MGHRA and CDR2 is YSYEKL. The CDR3 has 15 amino acids. V lost 0 bases and J lost 8, with 11 bases in between. Produced via immunoSEQ multiplex PCR; TCRdb's table is partial and in-frame only. The sample contains 330,000 or so clones, approximately 67% of which appear only once. V usage is TRBV4-1 and J usage is TRBJ1-6; D gene uncertain. Material: PBMCs, obtained after 36 months of ibrutinib treatment. This receptor was taken from a human donor with chronic lymphocytic leukemia. The CDR3, as DNA: TGCGCCAGCAGCCAAGAAGTTACAGAGGATTCACCCCTCCACTTT. Translation: CASSQEVTEDSPLHF.